Shown below are 8 T cell receptor beta chains from a single sample sequenced in a study of cytomegalovirus exposure and HLA in healthy donors. Both 60 Vbeta primers and 13 Jbeta primers went into the PCR. Clones were sequenced by immunoSEQ multiplex PCR, and TCRdb holds only the in-frame ones, with some missing. This table holds over 85,000 clones, roughly 80% found once. The source material was PBMCs. Receptor source: a man aged 30 to 45 in good health and CMV-seropositive.

Here the CDR3 DNA reads TGTGCCAGTAGTAACTCCCGGGACAGGGGAAATGAGCAGTTCTTC. Its protein product is CASSNSRDRGNEQFF. The chain has TRBV19 and TRBJ2-1, with 10 bases identical to TRBD1. V was clipped by 4 bases and J by 7 bases; unmatched bases: 7. Germline loops: CDR1 LNHDA, CDR2 SQIVND (reference sequence). The CDR3 totals 15 residues.

This chain joins TRBV11-3 and TRBJ2-3; no clear D. CDR1 and CDR2 (germline): SGHNT, YENEEA. V was cut by 1 base and J by 6 bases, with 11 bases left in between. This CDR3 has 14 amino acids. Here the CDR3 DNA reads TGTGCCAGCAGCTTAGGTGTTAGCAGTGATACGCAGTATTTT. Translating gives CASSLGVSSDTQYF.

V and J are TRBV11-3 and TRBJ2-2; D uncertain. CDR3 length: 14 residues. Germline V lookup: CDR1 SGHNT, CDR2 YENEEA. Trimming cost V 5 bases and J 1 base, with 8 bases left between them. The CDR3 region is CASSRSGNTGELFF. For the CDR3, the DNA is TGTGCCAGCAGCCGTTCAGGGAACACCGGGGAGCTGTTTTTT.

A remark on this clone: One junction end disagrees with the germline gene, perhaps due to a read error. V gene TRBV7-9 combines with J gene TRBJ1-2; D call uncertain. This CDR3 spans 13 amino acids. From germline, CDR1 is SEHNR and CDR2 FQNEAQ (reference sequence). This CDR3 reads CSSSLAREEGYTF. For the CDR3, the DNA is TGTTCCAGCAGCTTAGCGCGGGAGGAAGGCTACACCTTC.

The CDR3 DNA follows: TGTGCCATCAGTGAGGAGTACCGCTCTGGAAACACCATATATTTT. This codes for CAISEEYRSGNTIYF. This rearrangement joins TRBV10-3 to TRBJ1-3; D is ambiguous. This CDR3 is built from 15 residues. Deletions cut 2 bases from V and 0 bases from J, with 8 bases between. Germline V gives CDR1 ENHRY, CDR2 SYGVKD.

V and J are TRBV4-2 and TRBJ2-5; 7 bases are a match to TRBD2. The CDR3 runs to 14 residues. V lost 3 bases, J lost 6 bases, and 7 bases stayed unmatched. CDR1 and CDR2 (germline): LGHNA, YNFKEQ. The CDR3 nucleotides read TGTGCCAGCAGCCATGAGGGACTATTACAGACCCAGTACTTC. Residues: CASSHEGLLQTQYF.

J is TRBJ2-7 and V is TRBV7-2; 10 bases are shared with TRBD2. After removal of 0 bases from V and 4 bases from J, the junction contained 6 bases not matched to a gene. This CDR3 region has 16 residues. CDR1 is SGHTA and CDR2 is FQGNSA in the germline V gene. CDR3 nucleotide sequence: TGTGCCAGCAGCTTAGCTTTTGGACTAGCGGAGTACGAGCAGTACTTC. It specifies CASSLAFGLAEYEQYF.

The DNA of the CDR3 is TGTGCCAGCAGCTTCGCGTACCGACAGGAAAACTCTGGAAACACCATATATTTT. It is translated as CASSFAYRQENSGNTIYF. The V and J genes are TRBV7-9 and TRBJ1-3; weak D call: TRBD1 (6 bases). The length of the CDR3 is 18 residues. V was shortened by 3 bases and J by 0 bases, with 18 bases between the two germline ends. The germline CDR1 and CDR2 sequences are SEHNR and FQNEAQ (reference sequence). The whole variable domain, remainder taken from reference TRBV7-9 and TRBJ1-3, is DTGVSQNPRHKITKRGQNVTFRCDPISEHNRLYWYRQTLGQGPEFLTYFQNEAQLEKSRLLSDRFSAERPKGSFSTLEIQRTEQGDSAMYLCASSFAYRQENSGNTIYFGEGSWLTVV.